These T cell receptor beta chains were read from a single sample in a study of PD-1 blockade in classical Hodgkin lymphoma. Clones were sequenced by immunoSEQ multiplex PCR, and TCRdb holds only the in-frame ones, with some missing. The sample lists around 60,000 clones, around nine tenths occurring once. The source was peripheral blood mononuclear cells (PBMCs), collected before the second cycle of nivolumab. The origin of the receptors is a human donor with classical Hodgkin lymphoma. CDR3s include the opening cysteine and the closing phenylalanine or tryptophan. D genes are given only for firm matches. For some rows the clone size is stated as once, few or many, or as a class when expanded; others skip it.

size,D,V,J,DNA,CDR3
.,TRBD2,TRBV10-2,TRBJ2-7,TGCGCCAGCAGTGAGTGGGAGACTAGCGGGGTATACGAGCAGTACTTC,CASSEWETSGVYEQYF
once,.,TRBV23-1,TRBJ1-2,TGCGCCAGCAGTCAGGAGGCCCCCTGTGGCTACACCTTC,CASSQEAPCGYTF
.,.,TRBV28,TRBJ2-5,TGTGCCAGCAGTTTAGACACAGCGAGAGAAGAGACCCAGTACTTC,CASSLDTAREETQYF
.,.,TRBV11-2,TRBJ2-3,TGTGCCAGCAGCCTAGGGACTAGCACAGATACGCAGTATTTT,CASSLGTSTDTQYF
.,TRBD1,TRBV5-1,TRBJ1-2,TGCGCCAGCAGCCCGAGAACAGGGGCGGCCAGTGGCTACACCTTC,CASSPRTGAASGYTF
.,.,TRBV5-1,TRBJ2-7,TGCGCCAGCAGCTTTCAAGCAGAAGGGTCCGAGCAGTACTTC,CASSFQAEGSEQYF
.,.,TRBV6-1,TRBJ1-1,TGTGCCAGCAGTGAACTAGGGGTGGGCACTGAAGCTTTCTTT,CASSELGVGTEAFF
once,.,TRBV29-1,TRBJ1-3,TGCAGCGTTGTTCGCAGTGAAAACACCATATATTTT,CSVVRSENTIYF
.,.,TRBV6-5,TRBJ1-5,TGTGCCAGCAGTGAGGGGGGGCAGCCCCAGCATTTT,CASSEGGQPQHF
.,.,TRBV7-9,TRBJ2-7,TGTGCCAGCAGCAAAGGGGTGGTCTACGGGCAGTACTTC,CASSKGVVYGQYF
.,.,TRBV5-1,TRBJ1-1,TGCGCCAGCAGCTCGGAGGGGGATTCGAACACTGAAGCTTTCTTT,CASSSEGDSNTEAFF
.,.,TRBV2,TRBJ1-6,TGTGCCAGCAGTGTCACAGGAGTATGGAATTCACCCCTCCACTTT,CASSVTGVWNSPLHF
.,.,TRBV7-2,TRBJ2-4,TGTGCCAGCCTGGAGGTGTTAGCCAAAAACATTCAGTACTTC,CASLEVLAKNIQYF
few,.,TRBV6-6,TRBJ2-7,TGTGCCAGCAGTTACGCACAGCTGTCGGGAGACGAGCAGTACTTC,CASSYAQLSGDEQYF
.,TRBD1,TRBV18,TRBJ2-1,TGTGCCAGCTCAACCCTCGCGGGACAGGCTCCAAGGGACAATGAGCAGTTCTTC,CASSTLAGQAPRDNEQFF
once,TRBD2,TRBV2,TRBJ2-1,TGTGCCAGCAGCTATAGCGGACTAGCGGGGGTTTACAATGAGCAGTTCTTC,CASSYSGLAGVYNEQFF
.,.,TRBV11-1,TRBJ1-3,TGTGCCAGCAGCTGGGGAGACAACTCTGGAAACACCATATATTTT,CASSWGDNSGNTIYF
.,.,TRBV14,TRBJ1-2,TGTGCCAGCAGCCATTTACCGCACCAAGACAGGCGGGGTGGCTACACCTTC,CASSHLPHQDRRGGYTF
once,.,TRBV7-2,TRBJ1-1,TGTGCCAGCAGCCTACAGGGTTTCTCTATGAACACTGAAGCTTTCTTT,CASSLQGFSMNTEAFF
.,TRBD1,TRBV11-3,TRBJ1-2,TGTGCCAGTCACGGAGTTGACAGGGGGCATGGCTACACCTTC,CASHGVDRGHGYTF
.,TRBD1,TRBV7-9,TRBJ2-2,TGTGCCAGCACGGGGACAGGGTCGAACACCGGGGAGCTGTTTTTT,CASTGTGSNTGELFF
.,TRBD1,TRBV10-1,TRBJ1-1,TGCGCCAGCAGGGCGGACAGGGGAAGCTCTGAAGCTTTCTTT,CASRADRGSSEAFF
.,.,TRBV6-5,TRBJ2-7,TGTGCCAGCATAAGCCGGGACGGCCGATTCACTGAGCAGTACTTC,CASISRDGRFTEQYF
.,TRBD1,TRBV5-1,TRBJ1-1,TGCGCCAGCAGCTTATCTAACAGGGGAAGCACTGAAGCTTTCTTT,CASSLSNRGSTEAFF
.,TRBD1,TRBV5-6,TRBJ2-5,TGTGCCAGCAGCTCCCCGGGACAGGGGTCCAAAGAGACCCAGTACTTC,CASSSPGQGSKETQYF
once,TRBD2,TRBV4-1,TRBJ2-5,TGCGCCAGCAGCCAAGATCAGGCCCTAGCGGGGGGAGGAGAGACCCAGTACTTC,CASSQDQALAGGGETQYF